This TCR beta chain was sequenced during a study of T cells in Graves' hyperthyroidism and ophthalmopathy. Regarding the study as a whole: Ophthalmopathy was predicted by the model a median of 6.5 months ahead of onset. Stable hyperthyroidism and ophthalmopathy were separated using 13 V-J signatures. In blood, most of the thyroid clonotypes expanded above 0.001 were also present.

This CDR3 has 15 amino acids. Germline-derived CDR1 and CDR2 are SGHVS and FQNEAQ. Trimming pared 7 bases from V and 1 base from J, leaving 16 bases between. This clonotype was picked up many times. Its specificity is unknown. RNA transcripts yielded amplified TCR beta CDR3 regions. In the first-round RT-PCR of the TCR CDR3, the HTBI primer set was used. In TCRdb, the multiplex PCR reads were re-called with MiXCR into one record per CDR3 protein. This sample has about 480,000 distinct CDR3 sequences; approximately 15% occur once, and the top ten carry less than 20%. Hyperthyroidism, newly diagnosed and lasting under 2 months, affected patients aged 18 to 65.

The chain links TRBV7-8 to TRBJ2-5; unclear D gene. The sequenced sample was blood. This TCR came from a woman in her late teens or twenties with Graves' hyperthyroidism. The CDR3 region has the DNA TGTGCCAGCAACTTGAGCGTCGCGTCCCAAGAGACCCAGTACTTC. This encodes CASNLSVASQETQYF. Based on the CDR3 plus reference TRBV7-8 and TRBJ2-5, the full variable domain is GAGVSQSPRYKVAKRGQDVALRCDPISGHVSLFWYQQALGQGPEFLTYFQNEAQLDKSGLPSDRFFAERPEGSVSTLKIQRTQQEDSAVYLCASNLSVASQETQYFGPGTRLLVL.